The entry that follows covers one T cell receptor (beta chain) sequence. What it recognizes is unknown. Germline CDR1 reads SGHTA; CDR2 reads FQGNSA. Trimming took off 4 bases at V and 4 bases at J, with 8 bases between the two ends. The CDR3 has 13 residues. The sample is drawn from a study of cytomegalovirus exposure and HLA in healthy donors. Study-level background: The 100 to 150 validation repertoires matched the 650 to 850 first-cohort repertoires in platform, a later analysis reported. Findings and caveats of the study: Listed as cytomegalovirus-associated were over 150 TCR beta chains.

Libraries were prepared by immunoSEQ multiplex PCR; TCRdb keeps only in-frame clonotypes and omits some of them. This table has around 54,000 clones, more than 70% appearing once. The donors belonged to the roughly 120-subject validation cohort, separate from the roughly 700-subject first cohort. The origin of this receptor is a woman aged 18-35 years in good health and CMV-seropositive. This chain connects TRBV7-2 to TRBJ1-3; D gene unclear. Input material: PBMCs. Written as DNA, the CDR3 is TGTGCCAGCAGCTCCCGTGTCGGAAACACCATATATTTT. This codes for CASSSRVGNTIYF.